The 25 T cell receptor beta chains below all came from one sample that was sequenced in a study of shared clonotypes between healthy human individuals. Generated by immunoSEQ multiplex PCR, the TCRdb table keeps only in-frame clones and is missing some. The sample has approximately 2.1 million clones, roughly 93% seen once; the top ten hold around 0.4%. The specimen sequenced was naive CD4+ T cells from PBMCs. Described subset: CD45RA+ positively selected. The receptors shown here come from a man aged 18 to 29 in good health. Some clones in this sample may be carry-over from other donors' samples.

V usage is TRBV5-1 and J usage is TRBJ2-1; D is perhaps TRBD2 (5 bases). Between the trimmed V and J ends, which lost 5 bases and 0 bases, there was a span of 15 bases. CDR3 size: 16 residues. Germline CDR1 and CDR2: SGHRS and YFSETQ. CDR3 bases: TGCGCCAGCAGGGTGACTACCGCGAGCTCCTACAATGAGCAGTTCTTC. Protein: CASRVTTASSYNEQFF. Full variable domain (remainder filled in from reference TRBV5-1 and TRBJ2-1): KAGVTQTPRYLIKTRGQQVTLSCSPISGHRSVSWYQQTPGQGLQFLFEYFSETQRNKGNFPGRFSGRQFSNSRSEMNVSTLELGDSALYLCASRVTTASSYNEQFFGPGTRLTVL.

The rearrangement uses TRBV6-1 and TRBJ2-1; 13 bases align to TRBD2. This CDR3 comprises 15 residues. Germline assignment: CDR1 MNHNS and CDR2 SASEGT. V lost 3 bases, J lost 6 bases, and 2 bases stayed unmatched. The CDR3 DNA reads as TGTGCCAGCAGTGAGGGGACTAGCGGGATCAATGAGCAGTTCTTC. Its protein product is CASSEGTSGINEQFF.

Comments on this clone: The sample carries other DNA sequences with the same CDR3. The chain combines TRBV9 with TRBJ1-1; D remains unclear. Germline assignment: CDR1 SGDLS and CDR2 YYNGEE. The CDR3 covers 15 residues. Trimming removed 2 bases at V and 0 bases at J, with 11 bases between. CDR3 region: CASSVTGVLNTEAFF. DNA of the CDR3: TGTGCCAGCAGCGTCACGGGAGTCTTGAACACTGAAGCTTTCTTT.

The genes are TRBV2 and TRBJ2-3; 8 bases map to TRBD2. After removal of 7 bases from V and 2 bases from J, the junction contained 5 bases not matched to a gene. Germline values: CDR1 SNHLY, CDR2 FYNNEI. The CDR3 runs to 14 residues. The CDR3 here is CASTGLVDTDTQYF. CDR3 DNA: TGTGCCAGCACGGGACTAGTTGACACAGATACGCAGTATTTT.

The chain recombines TRBV6-5 with TRBJ2-5, with D maybe TRBD1 (6 bases). There are 14 residues in the CDR3. CDR1 MNHEY and CDR2 SVGAGI come from the germline V gene. Deletions cut 0 bases from V and 7 bases from J, with 12 bases between. Here the CDR3 DNA reads TGTGCCAGCAGTTACTCTCGGACAGAGGGGACCCAGTACTTC. Protein product: CASSYSRTEGTQYF.

The gene calls are TRBV2 and TRBJ2-3, with a possible D match to TRBD1 (5 bases). Germline-derived CDR1 and CDR2 are SNHLY and FYNNEI. V was shortened by 1 base and J by 5 bases, with 7 bases between the two germline ends. The CDR3 is made up of 13 amino acids. DNA of the CDR3: TGTGCCAGCAGTGAAGAGGGGATAGATACGCAGTATTTT. As protein: CASSEEGIDTQYF.

The J gene is TRBJ1-2, the V gene TRBV5-4; a weak D match, TRBD1 (6 bases). The germline V gene has CDR1 SGHNT and CDR2 YYREEE (reference sequence). Trimming cost V 0 bases and J 1 base, with 16 bases left between them. The CDR3 sequence is 17 residues long. The CDR3 nucleotides read TGTGCCAGCAGCTTGGCCGGTGGCGCAGGGGTTAACTATGGCTACACCTTC. It is translated as CASSLAGGAGVNYGYTF.

The chain recombines TRBV6-6 with TRBJ1-2, with D possibly TRBD1 on 5 matching bases. V gave up 5 bases and J gave up 2 bases, with 12 bases separating them. The CDR3 totals 14 residues. CDR1 is MNHNY and CDR2 is SVGAGI in the germline V gene (reference sequence). DNA of the CDR3: TGTGCCAGCAGTCCCTGGGGGGGGAACTATGGCTACACCTTC. The encoded protein is CASSPWGGNYGYTF.

This chain links TRBV19 with TRBJ2-7; TRBD2 aligns across 11 bases. The CDR3 has 15 amino acids. Germline CDR1 reads LNHDA; CDR2 reads SQIVND (reference sequence). Unmatched junction bases numbered 5, after V lost 4 bases and J lost 3 bases. CDR3 residues: CASSTSGRSLYEQYF. In DNA form, the CDR3 reads TGTGCCAGTAGTACTAGCGGGAGGTCCCTCTACGAGCAGTACTTC.

This clone was recorded only once. This rearrangement joins TRBV2 to TRBJ1-2; tentative D call: TRBD1 (6 bases). The CDR3 runs to 13 residues. CDR1 is SNHLY and CDR2 is FYNNEI in the germline V gene. Between the trimmed V and J ends, which lost 4 bases and 6 bases, there was a span of 12 bases. The CDR3 protein is CASSVTGRDGYTF. The CDR3 nucleotides read TGTGCCAGCAGTGTTACAGGGAGGGATGGCTACACCTTC.

Comments on this clone: Other DNA variants within this sample encode the same CDR3. V is TRBV29-1 and J is TRBJ1-4; D possibly corresponds to TRBD1 (6 bases). The V and J ends lost 6 bases and 4 bases respectively, with 9 bases between them. The germline gives CDR1 SQVTM, CDR2 ANQGSEA. This CDR3 has 12 residues. The CDR3 sequence: CSVGGLNEKLFF. The DNA of the CDR3 is TGCAGCGTCGGGGGGCTTAATGAAAAACTGTTTTTT. The full variable domain, its missing parts supplied by reference TRBV29-1 and TRBJ1-4, is SAVISQKPSRDICQRGTSLTIQCQVDSQVTMMFWYRQQPGQSLTLIATANQGSEATYESGFVIDKFPISRPNLTFSTLTVSNMSPEDSSIYLCSVGGLNEKLFFGSGTQLSVL.

The chain joins TRBV14 to TRBJ1-1; 7 bases match TRBD1. From germline, CDR1 is SGHDN and CDR2 FVKESK. V shed 4 bases and J 5 bases; nucleotides not matched to a gene: 10. The CDR3 consists of 15 residues. CDR3 region: CASSLQGRGDTEAFF. The CDR3 bases are TGTGCCAGCAGCCTACAGGGGAGGGGTGATACTGAAGCTTTCTTT.

CDR3 nucleotides: TGTGCCAGCAGCCGACAGGATTCGAGCATTCAGTACTTC. Encoded protein: CASSRQDSSIQYF. The chain links TRBV5-8 to TRBJ2-4; possible D gene TRBD1, 6 bases. With 4 bases removed from V and 9 bases from J, the gap between germline ends came to 14 bases. The CDR3 extends over 13 amino acids. Germline CDR1 is SGHTS and CDR2 is YDEGEE.

V usage is TRBV9 and J usage is TRBJ2-1; 8 bases are shared with TRBD2. V lost 3 bases, J lost 7 bases, and 9 bases stayed unmatched. This CDR3 contains 15 residues. The germline V gene encodes CDR1 SGDLS and CDR2 YYNGEE. In DNA, the CDR3 is TGTGCCAGCAGCGCCGGGACTAGGGGGAGGAATGAGCAGTTCTTC. It specifies CASSAGTRGRNEQFF.

The chain links TRBV15 to TRBJ1-4; D possibly corresponds to TRBD1 (5 bases). The CDR3 is made up of 14 amino acids. Per germline, CDR1 LNHNV and CDR2 YYDKDF (reference sequence). Trimming cost V 0 bases and J 7 bases, with 9 bases left between them. CDR3 DNA: TGTGCCACCAGCAGAGACAGGGAAATTGAAAAACTGTTTTTT. Translated: CATSRDREIEKLFF.

The chain employs TRBV29-1 and TRBJ1-4, with D possibly being TRBD1 (6 bases). V was pared by 7 bases and J by 7 bases, with 16 bases between. Germline V lookup: CDR1 SQVTM, CDR2 ANQGSEA. The CDR3 runs to 13 residues. The DNA of the CDR3 is TGCAGCGCCCAAGGGGGGCCGGGTGAAAAACTGTTTTTT. It yields the protein CSAQGGPGEKLFF.

The chain uses TRBV28 and TRBJ1-3; the D is unclear. This CDR3 comprises 13 residues. CDR1 and CDR2 from the germline V gene are MDHEN and SYDVKM. Trimming left V 3 bases short and J 0 bases short, with 3 bases between. The CDR3 protein is CASSFTSGNTIYF. The CDR3 region has the DNA TGTGCCAGCAGTTTCACCTCTGGAAACACCATATATTTT.

The chain carries TRBV5-4 and TRBJ2-7; TRBD2 aligns across 8 bases. V lost 3 bases, J lost 6 bases, and 8 bases stayed unmatched. This CDR3 has 14 amino acids. Germline CDR1 is SGHNT and CDR2 is YYREEE (reference sequence). The CDR3 loop is CASSSYSSGLEQYF. The DNA of the CDR3 is TGTGCCAGCAGCTCCTACTCTAGCGGGCTCGAGCAGTACTTC. The complete variable domain, with remaining parts taken from reference TRBV5-4 and TRBJ2-7, reads ETGVTQSPTHLIKTRGQQVTLRCSSQSGHNTVSWYQQALGQGPQFIFQYYREEENGRGNFPPRFSGLQFPNYSSELNVNALELDDSALYLCASSSYSSGLEQYFGPGTRLTVT.

The J gene is TRBJ1-3, the V gene TRBV5-1, with D perhaps matching TRBD1 (6 bases). Germline V gene lookup returns CDR1 SGHRS and CDR2 YFSETQ. V shed 0 bases and J shed 3 bases, with 13 bases lying between them. The CDR3 length is 16 residues. CDR3 sequence reads: CASSLVPGHLGNTIYF. CDR3 nucleotides: TGCGCCAGCAGCTTGGTTCCGGGACACCTTGGAAACACCATATATTTT.

J is TRBJ1-5 and V is TRBV19; 7 bases fit TRBD1. This CDR3 is 15 amino acids long. Unmatched junction bases numbered 9, after V lost 7 bases and J lost 3 bases. From germline, CDR1 is LNHDA and CDR2 SQIVND (reference sequence). The CDR3 DNA reads as TGTGCCAGTAAGAACAGGGGTCAATCCAATCAGCCCCAGCATTTT. Amino acid sequence: CASKNRGQSNQPQHF.

This sequence joins TRBV6-5 and TRBJ1-1; D not resolved. Germline values: CDR1 MNHEY, CDR2 SVGAGI. Between the trimmed V and J ends, which lost 6 bases and 7 bases, there was a span of 12 bases. The CDR3 runs 12 residues. Here the CDR3 reads CASSTRRFEAFF. DNA for the CDR3: TGTGCCAGCAGCACTCGGAGGTTTGAAGCTTTCTTT.

This clone was seen once. V is TRBV30 and J is TRBJ2-2; unclear D gene. The CDR3 is made up of 15 amino acids. Trimming shortened V by 0 bases and J by 1 base, and 9 bases separated the two germline ends. CDR1 is GTSNPN and CDR2 is SVGIG in the germline V gene (reference sequence). CDR3 in amino acids: CAWSVIDRNTGELFF. The CDR3 nucleotides read TGTGCCTGGAGTGTCATCGATCGGAACACCGGGGAGCTGTTTTTT.

The chain couples TRBV4-2 to TRBJ2-6; D uncertain. The CDR3 consists of 16 residues. Germline CDR1 LGHNA, CDR2 YNFKEQ. V was shortened by 0 bases and J by 1 base, with 7 bases between the two germline ends. CDR3: CASSQDQWSGANVLTF. The CDR3 coding sequence is TGTGCCAGCAGCCAAGATCAGTGGTCTGGGGCCAACGTCCTGACTTTC.

The chain combines TRBV28 with TRBJ2-6, with no clear D. Trimming stripped 7 bases from V and 0 bases from J, with 10 bases between. The CDR3 is 15 residues long. CDR1 MDHEN and CDR2 SYDVKM come from the germline V gene. For the CDR3, the DNA is TGTGCCAGCACGAGACCTAACTCTGGGGCCAACGTCCTGACTTTC. As protein: CASTRPNSGANVLTF.

The rearrangement uses TRBV19 and TRBJ1-5; D is unresolved. Germline lookup yields CDR1 LNHDA and CDR2 SQIVND (reference sequence). Trimming removed 7 bases at V and 0 bases at J, with 10 bases between. The CDR3 extends over 14 amino acids. CDR3 region: CASTQGYSNQPQHF. In nucleotides, the CDR3 is TGTGCCAGTACCCAAGGATATAGCAATCAGCCCCAGCATTTT.